The entry that follows covers one TCR beta chain sequence. Germline assignment: CDR1 GTSNPN and CDR2 SVGIG (reference sequence). V shed 3 bases, J shed 3 bases, and the junction held 2 bases outside the gene matches. The CDR3 sequence is 14 residues long. This specimen belongs to a study of blood T cell repertoires in COVID-19. Some clones are missing from TCRdb's copy, which holds only in-frame ones; the method was immunoSEQ multiplex PCR. The table has approximately 390,000 clones, 88% seen once; the top ten hold about 2.1%. The sequence was obtained from a woman between 40 and 50 years old with acute COVID-19. Material for sequencing was PBMCs or T cells enriched from blood (not recorded which). The V gene is TRBV30, the J gene TRBJ1-2; 12 bases fit TRBD1. CDR3 residues: CAWRGTGGYYGYTF. For the CDR3, the DNA is TGTGCCTGGAGGGGGACAGGGGGCTACTATGGCTACACCTTC.